This record covers a single T cell receptor (beta chain). This record belongs to a study of blood T cells in healthy people across ages. The authors ran a second PCR of roughly 6 to 12 cycles using a sample-barcoded 5' primer and a J-beta primer mix. TCRdb processed the 5' RACE reads anew with MiXCR; each CDR3 protein has one entry. Of roughly 1.5 million distinct CDR3 sequences in the sample, approximately 43% are singletons; the top ten hold about 3.8%. Germline CDR1 and CDR2: MNHEY and SVGEGT. This CDR3 spans 14 amino acids. Trimming at V came to 9 bases and at J to 4 bases, leaving 6 bases not matched to a gene.

The clonotype was recovered from a woman aged 18-29 years in good health. The V gene is TRBV6-2 or TRBV6-3, the J gene TRBJ2-3; 11 nucleotides agree with TRBD2. The sequencing input was blood. The CDR3 region is CASRLAGTADTQYF. The CDR3 nucleotides are TGTGCCAGTAGACTAGCGGGAACGGCAGATACGCAGTATTTT.